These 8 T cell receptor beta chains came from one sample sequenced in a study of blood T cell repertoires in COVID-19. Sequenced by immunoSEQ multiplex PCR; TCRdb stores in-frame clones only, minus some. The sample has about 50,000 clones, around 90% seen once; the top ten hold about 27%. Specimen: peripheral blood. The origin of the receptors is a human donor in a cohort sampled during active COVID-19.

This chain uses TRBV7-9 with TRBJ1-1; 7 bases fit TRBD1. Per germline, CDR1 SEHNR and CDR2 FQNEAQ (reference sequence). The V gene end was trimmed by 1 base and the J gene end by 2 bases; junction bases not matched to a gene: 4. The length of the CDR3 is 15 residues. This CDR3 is CASSLEGTVNTEAFF. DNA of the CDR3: TGTGCCAGCAGCTTAGAGGGGACAGTCAACACTGAAGCTTTCTTT.

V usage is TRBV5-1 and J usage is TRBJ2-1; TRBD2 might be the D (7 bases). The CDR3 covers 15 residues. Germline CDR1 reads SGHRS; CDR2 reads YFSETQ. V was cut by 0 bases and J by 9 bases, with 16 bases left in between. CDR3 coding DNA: TGCGCCAGCAGCTTGGCTATCGGGGGGCAGGCTGAGCAGTTCTTC. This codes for CASSLAIGGQAEQFF. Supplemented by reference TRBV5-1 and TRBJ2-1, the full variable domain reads KAGVTQTPRYLIKTRGQQVTLSCSPISGHRSVSWYQQTPGQGLQFLFEYFSETQRNKGNFPGRFSGRQFSNSRSEMNVSTLELGDSALYLCASSLAIGGQAEQFFGPGTRLTVL.

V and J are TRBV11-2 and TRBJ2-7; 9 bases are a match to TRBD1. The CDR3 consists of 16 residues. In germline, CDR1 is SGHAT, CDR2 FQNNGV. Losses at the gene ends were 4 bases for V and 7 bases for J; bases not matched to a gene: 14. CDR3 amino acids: CASSSSFRDRDGEQYV. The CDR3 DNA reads TGTGCCAGCAGCTCGAGCTTCCGGGACAGGGATGGGGAGCAGTACGTC.

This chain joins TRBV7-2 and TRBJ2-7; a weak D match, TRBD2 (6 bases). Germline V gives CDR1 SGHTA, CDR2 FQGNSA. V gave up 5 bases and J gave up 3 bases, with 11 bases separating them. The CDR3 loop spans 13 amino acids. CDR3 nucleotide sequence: TGTGCCAGCAGCCCCACTAGCTACTACGAGCAGTACGTC. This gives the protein CASSPTSYYEQYV.

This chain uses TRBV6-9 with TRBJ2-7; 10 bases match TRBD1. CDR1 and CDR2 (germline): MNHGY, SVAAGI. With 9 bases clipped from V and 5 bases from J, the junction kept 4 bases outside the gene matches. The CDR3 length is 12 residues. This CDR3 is CARTGGIHEQYF. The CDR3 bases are TGTGCCAGGACAGGGGGCATCCACGAGCAGTACTTC.

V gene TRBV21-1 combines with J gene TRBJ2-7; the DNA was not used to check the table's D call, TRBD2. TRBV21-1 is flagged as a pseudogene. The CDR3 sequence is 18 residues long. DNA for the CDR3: TGTGCCAGCAGCAAACATTTTAGCGGGGAGAAACGCTCCTACGAGCAGTACGTC. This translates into CASSKHFSGEKRSYEQYV.

Here the CDR3 DNA reads TGTGCCAGCAAAAGGGACAACACAGATACGCAGTATTTT. This encodes CASKRDNTDTQYF. This sequence joins TRBV6-5 and TRBJ2-3; D is perhaps TRBD1 (6 bases). CDR1 and CDR2 (germline): MNHEY, SVGAGI. Trimming stripped 7 bases from V and 2 bases from J, with 10 bases between. This CDR3 spans 13 amino acids.

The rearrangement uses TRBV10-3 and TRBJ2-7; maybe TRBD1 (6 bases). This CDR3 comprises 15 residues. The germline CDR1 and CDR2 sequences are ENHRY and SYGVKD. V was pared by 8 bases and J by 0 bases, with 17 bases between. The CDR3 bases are TGTGCCATCGGGGGCGGACAGACCCGCTCCTACGAGCAGTACTTC. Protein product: CAIGGGQTRSYEQYF.